This T cell receptor beta chain was identified during a study of T cells in localized non-small cell lung cancer. For this clone: Its specificity is not known.

CDR3 length: 17 residues. Germline CDR1 and CDR2: SGHDT and YYEEEE. The trim removed 4 bases at V and 5 bases at J, leaving 13 bases unmatched. Repertoires were generated with immunoSEQ multiplex PCR, while TCRdb's copy carries only in-frame clones and drops some. Here the sample spans some 72,000 clones, 84% being singletons. General study points: Paired adjacent lung recovered a median around 59 of the top 100 tumor clones. Sequencing was limited to one tumor region, leaving the possibility of heterogeneity open. Uninvolved adjacent lung showed the highest T cell clonality, exceeding tumor.

This chain connects TRBV5-6 to TRBJ2-5, with 11 bases matching TRBD1. The receptor's source is a man aged 35 to 69 with stage I lung adenocarcinoma. The sequenced sample was peripheral blood, obtained before any cancer treatment. CDR3 bases: TGTGCCAGCAGCAGGGACAGGGGGAATTCAATACAGGAGACCCAGTACTTC. Protein product: CASSRDRGNSIQETQYF.